This TCR beta chain is from a study of blood T cell repertoires in COVID-19 (dated by TCRdb to about 2020). Some background on the complete study: Samples from collaborators originated in the United States, Italy and Spain and spanned both the acute and convalescent phases of COVID-19. Deeply sampled blood TCRbeta repertoires from subjects exposed to, actively infected with, or recovered from COVID-19 were included in the dataset. Samples came from the ongoing ImmuneRACE study (first 160 participants) plus 1,254 subjects from 6 global collaborators. The prospective study material was composed of cDNA or gDNA derived from T cells, B-cell-depleted T cells, or PBMCs. The repertoires were released in a freely available public database intended as a resource for research on the immune response to SARS-CoV-2. Where available, HLA class I and class II types were taken from metadata supplied by the sample provider and were not determined by assay-based typing. Sample metadata almost always included a de-identified subject ID, COVID-19 status, age in years and sex.

The CDR3 goes from the cysteine to the phenylalanine over 17 residues. The kept DNA is CDR3 alone, 51 bases in frame from the first base. Via the germline V gene, CDR1 is SGHTA and CDR2 FQGNSA. Trimming removed 5 bases from V and 6 bases from J; the gene matches leave 13 bases unexplained. Note on this clone: The specificity of this receptor is unknown. Base qualities were left out, and no much larger clone turns up one base away.

TCRbeta CDR3 regions were amplified from genomic DNA by means of the immunoSEQ Assay, a bias-controlled multiplex PCR. In the source study's methods: Within the assay, amplification of reference gene primers was used to estimate how many nucleated cells each sample contained. Sequence reads were collapsed and filtered to measure the absolute abundance of every unique TCRbeta CDR3 rearrangement. For each sample, productive Simpson clonality was calculated as the square root of Simpson's diversity index over productive rearrangements. In its TCRdb copy, this immuneACCESS table keeps in-frame sequences only and misses some clones. Where compared with another copy, unresolved V genes explain less than half of these, and the others have no known cause. Clonal size and the V and J genes are those of that table, whereas D and trimming came from the DNA. This sample has around 250,000 clones in its table, and 70% to 90% of those were observed once. The ten largest clones add up to around 4.5% of the sample.

A second Seattle source provided samples from volunteer blood donors who had recovered from COVID-19. Collaborating institutions collected whole blood in K2EDTA tubes following their own protocols. For TCRbeta analysis, collaborator samples were shipped as frozen whole blood, as isolated PBMCs, or as DNA extracted from either sample type. The full study reports these points: The amount of clinical and demographic metadata varied by source and participant and was provided uncurated.

The sequence derives from a man aged 55 to 70 who had recovered from COVID-19. The specimen sequenced was peripheral blood. The rearrangement joined TRBV7-2 to TRBJ1-6; 7 bases in the junction line up with TRBD1. The CDR3 sequence is CASSPPNRGVGNSPLHF. The nucleotide sequence is given as TGTGCCAGCAGCCCTCCCAACAGGGGAGTGGGTAATTCACCCCTCCACTTT. The reference TRBV7-2 and TRBJ1-6 proteins fill in what lies around the CDR3, so the full variable domain reads GAGVSQSPSNKVTEKGKDVELRCDPISGHTALYWYRQSLGQGLEFLIYFQGNSAPDKSGLPSDRFSAERTGGSVSTLTIQRTQQEDSAVYLCASSPPNRGVGNSPLHFGNGTRLTVT.